The 22 T cell receptor beta chains listed next were all sequenced from one sample in a study of human T cells and chemical hapten exposure. Time point given: patch test 1, 2 weeks after DPC sensitization. Treatment noted: therapeutic diphenylcyclopropenone sensitization with weekly scalp DPC. The authors extracted total RNA from unfractionated whole blood. TCRdb reprocessed the RACE reads with MiXCR, giving one entry per CDR3 protein. The sample carries 30,000 to 40,000 distinct CDR3 sequences, around 6.4% recorded once. The starting material was whole blood, obtained in connection with sensitization to the hapten diphenylcyclopropenone (DPC). These TCRs come from a woman aged 30 to 39 with alopecia areata. Some clones in this sample may be carry-over from other donors' samples.

The sample holds a few counts of this clonotype. The V call is TRBV2, the J call TRBJ2-3, with 15 nucleotides matching TRBD2. V was clipped by 8 bases and J by 3 bases; unmatched bases: 0. CDR1 is SNHLY, CDR2 FYNNEI, per germline. This CDR3 is built from 14 residues. CDR3 sequence (DNA): TGTGCCAGCGGACTAGCGGGGGGGACAGATACGCAGTATTTT. Residues: CASGLAGGTDTQYF.

This clonotype was picked up one time. The junction shows a germline mismatch at one end, possibly a read error. This rearrangement joins TRBV4-1 to TRBJ1-2, with D tentatively TRBD1 (5 bases). In germline, CDR1 is MGHRA, CDR2 YSYEKL. The CDR3 sequence is 15 residues long. For the CDR3, the DNA is TGCGCCATCAGCCAAGTGCCCGGACAAAACTATGGCTACACCTTC. Protein product: CAISQVPGQNYGYTF.

This clonotype was counted ten times or more. CDR3 sequence reads: CASSLAGGANQETQYF. The CDR3 DNA reads TGTGCCAGCAGCTTAGCTGGCGGGGCAAACCAAGAGACCCAGTACTTC. This chain uses TRBV7-2 with TRBJ2-5; possible D gene TRBD2, 6 bases. The CDR3 has 16 amino acids. CDR1 is SGHTA and CDR2 is FQGNSA in the germline V gene. V lost 0 bases and J lost 0, with 11 bases in between.

There are a few counts of this clonotype. The chain is built from TRBV18 and TRBJ2-5, with 10 bases matching TRBD1. The V and J ends lost 3 bases and 3 bases, in that order; junction bases with no gene match: 4. The CDR3 covers 15 residues. Germline V gene sequence: CDR1 KGHSH, CDR2 LQKENI. CDR3 sequence (DNA): TGTGCCAGCTCACCCGTGACAGGGGGCGAAGAGACCCAGTACTTC. Its protein is CASSPVTGGEETQYF.

This clonotype was seen a handful of times. This chain links TRBV20-1 with TRBJ2-7; 9 bases are a match to TRBD1. The CDR3 runs 16 residues. J was trimmed by 3 bases and V by 3 bases; bases with no gene match: 12. The germline V gene has CDR1 DFQATT and CDR2 SNEGSKA (reference sequence). The CDR3 here is CSASKEGQGGGYEQYF. The CDR3 bases are TGCAGTGCTAGTAAGGAGGGACAGGGAGGAGGCTACGAGCAGTACTTC.

On this clonotype: This may arise from a read error, as a much more abundant clone is one base away. This rearrangement joins TRBV12-3 or TRBV12-4 to TRBJ2-1; 13 bases match TRBD2. The junction had 19 bases not matched to a gene; V was cut back by 5 bases and J by 9 bases. The CDR3 contains 19 residues. The CDR3, as DNA: TGTGCCAGCAGTCCAGACAGTAGGACTAGCGGGGGCCTCGTCGGTGAGCAGTTCTTC. It encodes CASSPDSRTSGGLVGEQFF.

This clonotype was detected ten times or more. The chain links TRBV5-1 to TRBJ2-1; 10 bases line up with TRBD2. The germline V gene has CDR1 SGHRS and CDR2 YFSETQ. The CDR3 is 19 amino acids. Trimming at V came to 1 base and at J to 0 bases, leaving 10 bases not matched to a gene. CDR3 coding DNA: TGCGCCAGCAGCTTGTTGGGACTAGCGCTCGAGAGCTCCTACAATGAGCAGTTCTTC. This translates into CASSLLGLALESSYNEQFF.

There are many counts of this clonotype. The rearrangement joins TRBV29-1 to TRBJ1-3; no firm D call. The germline CDR1 and CDR2 sequences are SQVTM and ANQGSEA. This CDR3 is 12 amino acids long. The V gene lost 6 bases and the J gene lost 4 bases, with 10 bases spanning the gap. This CDR3 is CSVEKGGNTIYF. The CDR3 DNA follows: TGCAGCGTCGAAAAAGGCGGAAACACCATATATTTT.

The gene calls are TRBV3-1 and TRBJ2-5, with D hard to call. This CDR3 comprises 15 residues. The V end was cut by 0 bases, the J end by 2 bases, with 10 bases between. Germline-derived CDR1 and CDR2 are LGHDT and YNNKEL (reference sequence). In DNA form, the CDR3 reads TGTGCCAGCAGCCAAGAATACGGGTATCAAGAGACCCAGTACTTC. Amino acid sequence: CASSQEYGYQETQYF.

V and J are TRBV12-3 or TRBV12-4 and TRBJ1-5; D is perhaps TRBD1 (6 bases). This CDR3 has 16 residues. Trimming stripped 3 bases from V and 0 bases from J, with 12 bases between. CDR3 region: CASSFQGSYSNQPQHF. The CDR3 coding sequence is TGTGCCAGCAGTTTCCAGGGGTCGTATAGCAATCAGCCCCAGCATTTT.

The sample holds a few counts of this clonotype. The CDR3 here is CATSRDRGSGIAGELFF. The CDR3 DNA sequence: TGTGCCACCAGCAGAGATCGAGGGTCAGGGATTGCCGGGGAGCTGTTTTTT. The chain recombines TRBV15 with TRBJ2-2; D tentatively fits TRBD1 or TRBD2 (5 bases each). V was clipped by 0 bases and J by 6 bases, with 17 bases between them. The CDR3 consists of 17 residues. The germline V gene encodes CDR1 LNHNV and CDR2 YYDKDF (reference sequence). The variable domain in full, completed from reference TRBV15 and TRBJ2-2, reads DAMVIQNPRYQVTQFGKPVTLSCSQTLNHNVMYWYQQKSSQAPKLLFHYYDKDFNNEADTPDNFQSRRPNTSFCFLDIRSPGLGDTAMYLCATSRDRGSGIAGELFFGEGSRLTVL.

This clonotype was seen more than once but under ten times. The chain is built from TRBV28 and TRBJ1-1; weak D call: TRBD1 (5 bases). V was trimmed by 4 bases and J by 5 bases, leaving 17 bases between them. Germline-derived CDR1 and CDR2 are MDHEN and SYDVKM. CDR3 size: 15 residues. The CDR3 region has the DNA TGTGCCAGCAGTTCGCCTTCCGGGGGTGGGACTGAAGCTTTCTTT. Protein: CASSSPSGGGTEAFF.

The table lists this clonotype with many counts. The V and J genes are TRBV20-1 and TRBJ2-1; TRBD1 aligns across 9 bases. The length of the CDR3 is 18 residues. The V and J ends lost 0 bases and 5 bases, in that order; junction bases with no gene match: 14. Germline loops: CDR1 DFQATT, CDR2 SNEGSKA (reference sequence). CDR3 sequence (DNA): TGCAGTGCTAGAGATACGAAGGGGCGGGACAGGGAGGACAATGAGCAGTTCTTC. As protein: CSARDTKGRDREDNEQFF.

This clonotype showed up many times. The chain joins TRBV7-9 to TRBJ2-3; TRBD2 is a possible D gene (5 bases). Germline CDR1 is SEHNR and CDR2 is FQNEAQ (reference sequence). This CDR3 has 14 amino acids. V dropped 5 bases and J dropped 6 bases, with 15 bases sitting between them. The DNA for the CDR3 is TGTGCCAGCAGCCGCCTAGCTCGTGCGGATACGCAGTATTTT. Its protein is CASSRLARADTQYF.

This clonotype was observed many times. As DNA, the CDR3 is TGTGCCAGCAGTCCGGGGTGGGGGCGACGAGCGACAGATACGCAGTATTTT. Protein: CASSPGWGRRATDTQYF. The V call is TRBV5-6, the J call TRBJ2-3; D may be TRBD1 (6 bases). Germline V CDR1 and CDR2: SGHDT, YYEEEE. This CDR3 has 17 residues. Trimming pared 5 bases from V and 3 bases from J, leaving 22 bases between.

This clonotype was seen more than once but under ten times. This chain uses TRBV4-1 with TRBJ1-4, with D perhaps TRBD1 (5 bases). V was cut by 4 bases and J by 2 bases, with 11 bases left in between. From germline, CDR1 is MGHRA and CDR2 YSYEKL. The CDR3 covers 15 residues. The CDR3 sequence is CASSPPGRTNEKLFF. CDR3 nucleotide sequence: TGCGCCAGCAGCCCCCCAGGGCGCACTAATGAAAAACTGTTTTTT.

In its sample, this clonotype was seen many times. The chain combines TRBV29-1 with TRBJ2-2, with D perhaps TRBD1 (6 bases). Germline V lookup: CDR1 SQVTM, CDR2 ANQGSEA. This CDR3 is built from 13 residues. V dropped 6 bases and J dropped 7 bases, with 15 bases sitting between them. The CDR3 bases are TGCAGCGTCTTAATACAGGGTGGCGGGGAGCTGTTTTTT. Protein: CSVLIQGGGELFF.

This clonotype was found a few times. The chain combines TRBV12-3 or TRBV12-4 with TRBJ2-5; D not certain. V gave up 1 base and J gave up 1 base, with 10 bases separating them. The CDR3 consists of 15 residues. The CDR3 DNA reads TGTGCCAGCAGTTTAGAGGCACTACCCCAAGAGACCCAGTACTTC. As protein: CASSLEALPQETQYF.

This clonotype has only a few counts. The chain joins TRBV27 to TRBJ2-1, with 8 bases that match TRBD2. With V trimmed by 4 bases and J by 0 bases, 20 bases remained unmatched. Per germline, CDR1 MNHEY and CDR2 SMNVEV (reference sequence). The CDR3 totals 21 residues. The CDR3 region has the DNA TGTGCCAGCAGTTCGCTCTGGGAGCGGGAGTGGCGAATAAGCTCCTACAATGAGCAGTTCTTC. It translates to CASSSLWEREWRISSYNEQFF.

The chain joins TRBV20-1 to TRBJ2-3; 14 positions agree with TRBD2. The CDR3 is 17 amino acids. V shed 3 bases, J shed 2 bases, and the junction held 7 bases outside the gene matches. Germline CDR1 and CDR2: DFQATT and SNEGSKA (reference sequence). Here the CDR3 DNA reads TGCAGTGCTAGCCAAGGGACTAGCGGGGGATACACAGATACGCAGTATTTT. This encodes CSASQGTSGGYTDTQYF.

V is TRBV7-2 and J is TRBJ2-7, with D hard to call. V lost 1 base and J 3 bases, leaving 13 bases between the germline ends. CDR3 length equals 15 residues. The germline CDR1 and CDR2 sequences are SGHTA and FQGNSA. CDR3 bases: TGTGCCAGCAGCTTAGGGCCGGCCCCGAACTACGAGCAGTACTTC. Translation gives CASSLGPAPNYEQYF.

This clonotype was seen more than once but under ten times. The chain joins TRBV2 to TRBJ1-4, with 7 nucleotides matching TRBD1. Losses at the gene ends were 6 bases for V and 4 bases for J; bases not matched to a gene: 5. In germline, CDR1 is SNHLY, CDR2 FYNNEI. There are 14 residues in the CDR3. The CDR3 sequence: CASRSTGNNEKLFF. Here the CDR3 DNA reads TGTGCCAGCAGATCGACAGGGAATAATGAAAAACTGTTTTTT.